This TCR beta chain was sequenced during a study of OX40 agonist ivuxolimab in advanced cancers. From germline, CDR1 is SGHRS and CDR2 YFSETQ. The CDR3 sequence is 14 residues long. The germline V and J ends were trimmed by 1 base and 0 bases, with 5 bases remaining between them. Measured with immunoSEQ multiplex PCR; TCRdb has only the in-frame clones, and not every one. The table lists tens of thousands of clones, 84% of them singletons. The study's findings and limits: The authors also found low normalized T-cell clonal expansion in some nonresponders. CD8+ T cells (on average) carried more expanded clones than CD4+ T cells.

Patients were ineligible given autoimmune disease history or systemic immunosuppression. Of note for this clone: Its antigen is as yet unknown.

This clonotype was sampled from an adult with an advanced solid tumor such as melanoma, head and neck, liver or kidney cancer. The specimen comprised CD4+ or CD8+ T cells sorted from blood, sampled in a trial of the OX40 agonist ivuxolimab. This chain uses TRBV5-1 with TRBJ2-1; D ambiguous. The CDR3 nucleotides are TGCGCCAGCAGCTTGACGAGCTCCTACAATGAGCAGTTCTTC. Its protein product is CASSLTSSYNEQFF.